Below, 13 T cell receptor beta chains from the same sample are listed, as sequenced in a study of beta chain features in type 1 diabetes. Expressed TCRB transcripts were sequenced after all isolated RNA was converted to cDNA. TCRdb keeps only in-frame clones here, not all; method: immunoSEQ multiplex PCR. The sample lists around 280,000 clones; 8% were seen once. Material for sequencing was central memory CD4+ T cells from blood. These receptors originate from a woman younger than 35 in good health.

This rearrangement joins TRBV4-3 to TRBJ2-3; a possible D gene is TRBD2 (5 bases). Trimming took 3 bases from V and 2 from J, leaving 9 bases between them. CDR1 LGHNA and CDR2 YSLEER come from the germline V gene. This CDR3 region has 14 residues. The CDR3 spells CASSQSGFTDTQYF. CDR3 sequence (DNA): TGCGCCAGCAGCCAGAGCGGTTTCACAGATACGCAGTATTTT.

The CDR3 DNA reads as TGTGCCAGCAGCTTAGATCGGAACAGTTGGGAGACCCAGTACTTC. Translated: CASSLDRNSWETQYF. This rearrangement joins TRBV11-2 to TRBJ2-5; no clear D gene. The V gene lost 0 bases and the J gene lost 5 bases, with 13 bases spanning the gap. CDR3 length equals 15 residues. Germline V gene data show CDR1 as SGHAT and CDR2 as FQNNGV.

This clone was seen a handful of times. This specimen includes other DNA sequences encoding the same CDR3. This chain joins TRBV5-1 and TRBJ1-4; no reliable D call. V was clipped by 0 bases and J by 4 bases, with 7 bases between them. The CDR3 runs 14 residues. Germline CDR1 reads SGHRS; CDR2 reads YFSETQ. DNA for the CDR3: TGCGCCAGCAGCTTGGGGACGGGTAATGAAAAACTGTTTTTT. Translated: CASSLGTGNEKLFF.

A few counts support this clone. The chain joins TRBV11-2 to TRBJ2-5; a possible D gene is TRBD2 (5 bases). The CDR3 spans 14 residues. Germline assignment: CDR1 SGHAT and CDR2 FQNNGV. The V and J ends lost 2 bases and 5 bases respectively, with 12 bases between them. In nucleotides, the CDR3 is TGTGCCAGCAGCTTACCGGGATCTGAGGAGACCCAGTACTTC. This encodes CASSLPGSEETQYF.

The chain employs TRBV5-1 and TRBJ2-3, with 8 nucleotides matching TRBD2. There are 16 residues in the CDR3. V lost 4 bases and J lost 2; bases outside the gene matches: 9. Germline assignment: CDR1 SGHRS and CDR2 YFSETQ. As DNA, the CDR3 is TGCGCCAGCAGCCAAGGACTAGCTTTACTCACAGATACGCAGTATTTT. Translating gives CASSQGLALLTDTQYF.

This clone has a handful of counts. The rearrangement links TRBV1 to TRBJ1-6. TRBV1 is annotated as a pseudogene. This CDR3 spans 16 amino acids. The DNA of the CDR3 is TGCACCAGCAGCCAAGATCCGTCTTCCAAGTTAGCACCCCTCCACTTT. Residues: CTSSQDPSSKLAPLHF.

The chain recombines TRBV27 with TRBJ2-5; weak D call: TRBD1 (6 bases). The CDR3 totals 14 residues. The germline CDR1 and CDR2 sequences are MNHEY and SMNVEV (reference sequence). V was shortened by 5 bases and J by 2 bases, with 12 bases between the two germline ends. The CDR3 DNA is TGTGCCAGCAGTACAAGGGACACACAAGAGACCCAGTACTTC. It is translated as CASSTRDTQETQYF.

V is TRBV7-3 and J is TRBJ1-6, with 9 nucleotides matching TRBD1. The junction had 4 bases not matched to a gene; V was cut back by 1 base and J by 9 bases. The germline V gene has CDR1 SGHTA and CDR2 FQGTGA. The CDR3 contains 15 residues. The CDR3 bases are TGTGCCAGCAGCTTAAGGGGGGGACAGGGTTCACCCCTCCACTTT. As protein: CASSLRGGQGSPLHF. The complete variable domain, with remaining parts taken from reference TRBV7-3 and TRBJ1-6, reads GAGVSQTPSNKVTEKGKYVELRCDPISGHTALYWYRQSLGQGPEFLIYFQGTGAADDSGLPNDRFFAVRPEGSVSTLKIQRTERGDSAVYLCASSLRGGQGSPLHFGNGTRLTVT.

The CDR3 DNA reads as TGTGCCAGCAGCCCGGGGATACCCCCCGATACGCAGTATTTT. It is translated as CASSPGIPPDTQYF. The V gene is TRBV14, the J gene TRBJ2-3; TRBD2 is a possible D gene (5 bases). The V gene lost 4 bases and the J gene lost 6 bases, with 14 bases spanning the gap. The germline V gene encodes CDR1 SGHDN and CDR2 FVKESK. This CDR3 comprises 14 residues.

The rearrangement links TRBV5-1 to TRBJ1-2; no definite D call. Trimming removed 4 bases at V and 0 bases at J, with 10 bases between. Per germline, CDR1 SGHRS and CDR2 YFSETQ. The length of the CDR3 is 14 residues. The CDR3 bases are TGCGCCAGCAGCATGATAACAGCTAACTATGGCTACACCTTC. Residues: CASSMITANYGYTF.

The V gene is TRBV2, the J gene TRBJ2-3; 9 nucleotides line up with TRBD1. V trimming: 9 bases; J trimming: 2 bases; junction bases outside the gene matches: 3. The germline V gene has CDR1 SNHLY and CDR2 FYNNEI. This CDR3 has 13 amino acids. The chain's CDR3 is CARRDRDTDTQYF. In nucleotides, the CDR3 is TGTGCCAGAAGGGACAGGGACACAGATACGCAGTATTTT.

The chain couples TRBV18 to TRBJ2-7; 10 nucleotides match TRBD2. CDR1 is KGHSH, CDR2 LQKENI, per germline. V shed 2 bases and J 4 bases; nucleotides not matched to a gene: 14. This CDR3 region has 18 residues. CDR3 loop: CASSPGASGGAVPYEQYV. The DNA of the CDR3 is TGTGCCAGCTCACCAGGGGCTAGCGGGGGCGCGGTTCCTTACGAGCAGTACGTC.

This clone was detected a few times. The CDR3 region has the DNA TGTGCCAGCAGTTTAGGGGTCAGGACCTACTCTGGGGCCAACGTCCTGACTTTC. Encoded protein: CASSLGVRTYSGANVLTF. This chain links TRBV27 with TRBJ2-6; D unresolved. Trimming took off 2 bases at V and 0 bases at J, with 14 bases between the two ends. CDR3 length: 18 residues. CDR1 and CDR2 (germline): MNHEY, SMNVEV (reference sequence).